This passage covers 23 T cell receptor beta chains from one sample sequenced in a study of shared clonotypes between healthy human individuals. Method: immunoSEQ multiplex PCR; TCRdb's copy keeps in-frame clones and lacks some. The table includes a few hundred thousand clones, 74% detected once. The sequencing input was memory CD4+ T cells sorted from blood. The subset denotes: CD45RA-negative fraction. The receptors shown here come from a man aged 25-45 years in good health.

The chain is built from TRBV2 and TRBJ1-4, with TRBD1 as a possible D gene (6 bases). Germline CDR1 and CDR2: SNHLY and FYNNEI. This CDR3 comprises 13 residues. The V and J ends lost 7 bases and 8 bases respectively, with 14 bases between them. The CDR3 spells CASIRQGNEKLFF. The CDR3 coding sequence is TGTGCCAGCATACGGCAGGGGAACGAAAAACTGTTTTTT. Supplemented by reference TRBV2 and TRBJ1-4, the full variable domain reads EPEVTQTPSHQVTQMGQEVILRCVPISNHLYFYWYRQILGQKVEFLVSFYNNEISEKSEIFDDQFSVERPDGSNFTLKIRSTKLEDSAMYFCASIRQGNEKLFFGSGTQLSVL.

This chain connects TRBV6-6 to TRBJ2-3, with TRBD2 matching 8 bases. Trimming cost V 5 bases and J 2 bases; bases outside gene matches: 6. The CDR3 loop spans 15 amino acids. CDR1 is MNHNY, CDR2 SVGAGI, per germline (reference sequence). The CDR3 sequence: CASSHSGEATDTQYF. The CDR3 coding sequence is TGTGCCAGCAGTCATAGCGGGGAGGCCACAGATACGCAGTATTTT.

The rearrangement links TRBV10-2 to TRBJ1-5; D uncertain. The CDR3 consists of 16 residues. V dropped 6 bases and J dropped 2 bases, with 17 bases sitting between them. CDR1 and CDR2 from the germline V gene are WSHSY and SAAADI. CDR3 region: CASRDGRGIGNQPQHF. CDR3 nucleotide sequence: TGCGCCAGCAGAGACGGGCGCGGGATTGGCAATCAGCCCCAGCATTTT.

V is TRBV28 and J is TRBJ1-5; D is unresolved. The CDR3 is 12 residues long. The ends were cut back, 4 bases at V and 7 bases at J, with 8 bases in the middle. Germline-derived CDR1 and CDR2 are MDHEN and SYDVKM. This chain's CDR3 is CASSYLEQPQHF. The CDR3 nucleotides read TGTGCCAGCAGTTACTTGGAACAGCCCCAGCATTTT.

This clone was detected only a few times. Within the sample, other DNA sequences also encode this same CDR3. The genes are TRBV7-3 and TRBJ2-6; D not resolved. V dropped 5 bases and J dropped 0 bases, with 8 bases sitting between them. The CDR3 loop spans 15 amino acids. Germline V lookup: CDR1 SGHTA, CDR2 FQGTGA. CDR3 coding DNA: TGTGCCAGCAGCCGTGACGGCTCTGGGGCCAACGTCCTGACTTTC. It is translated as CASSRDGSGANVLTF.

This clone was seen a few times. V gene TRBV5-1 combines with J gene TRBJ2-2; 8 nucleotides line up with TRBD2. V lost 4 bases and J lost 0; bases outside the gene matches: 5. The CDR3 loop spans 16 amino acids. Germline V CDR1 and CDR2: SGHRS, YFSETQ. The CDR3 nucleotides read TGCGCCAGCAGCCCACCGACTAGCGCGAACACCGGGGAGCTGTTTTTT. Its protein is CASSPPTSANTGELFF.

This sequence joins TRBV5-1 and TRBJ2-3; TRBD2 aligns across 11 bases. The CDR3 contains 15 residues. After removal of 5 bases from V and 0 bases from J, the junction contained 2 bases not matched to a gene. Per the germline V gene, CDR1 is SGHRS and CDR2 is YFSETQ. The CDR3 region has the DNA TGCGCCAGCAGACGGACTAGCGGGAGCACAGATACGCAGTATTTT. Translating gives CASRRTSGSTDTQYF. Looking up the rest from reference TRBV5-1 and TRBJ2-3 gives the full variable domain: KAGVTQTPRYLIKTRGQQVTLSCSPISGHRSVSWYQQTPGQGLQFLFEYFSETQRNKGNFPGRFSGRQFSNSRSEMNVSTLELGDSALYLCASRRTSGSTDTQYFGPGTRLTVL.

In this sample, this clone turned up a few times. The rearrangement links TRBV19 to TRBJ2-1, with D possibly being TRBD1 (6 bases). CDR3 length: 11 amino acids. V was pared by 6 bases and J by 10 bases, with 10 bases between. Germline values: CDR1 LNHDA, CDR2 SQIVND (reference sequence). The CDR3 nucleotides read TGTGCCAGTAGCAGGACAGTAGAGCAGTTCTTC. Its protein product is CASSRTVEQFF. Full variable domain (missing parts from reference TRBV19 and TRBJ2-1): DGGITQSPKYLFRKEGQNVTLSCEQNLNHDAMYWYRQDPGQGLRLIYYSQIVNDFQKGDIAEGYSVSREKKESFPLTVTSAQKNPTAFYLCASSRTVEQFFGPGTRLTVL.

This sequence joins TRBV9 and TRBJ2-1; tentative D call: TRBD2 (6 bases). The CDR3 loop spans 16 amino acids. Germline CDR1 SGDLS, CDR2 YYNGEE. V lost 4 bases, J lost 0 bases, and 14 bases lay in between. As DNA, the CDR3 is TGTGCCAGCAGCAGTGGAGCGGGCAGCTCCTACAATGAGCAGTTCTTC. It translates to CASSSGAGSSYNEQFF.

Only one count was recorded for this clone. This CDR3 is CASSPTTDTEAFF. CDR3 nucleotide sequence: TGTGCCAGCTCACCAACGACCGACACTGAAGCTTTCTTT. This chain uses TRBV18 with TRBJ1-1; D remains unclear. The V and J ends lost 2 bases and 3 bases respectively, with 7 bases between them. The CDR3 is made up of 13 amino acids. Germline V gene sequence: CDR1 KGHSH, CDR2 LQKENI.

The chain recombines TRBV9 with TRBJ2-7; no clear D. This CDR3 is 14 amino acids long. The germline V gene has CDR1 SGDLS and CDR2 YYNGEE. V lost 7 bases, J lost 5 bases, and 19 bases lay in between. The CDR3 region is CASGPYWGGNEQYF. DNA of the CDR3: TGTGCCAGCGGACCCTACTGGGGTGGCAACGAGCAGTACTTC.

The rearrangement joins TRBV2 to TRBJ2-1, with 10 positions matching TRBD1. Trimming at V came to 1 base and at J to 7 bases, leaving 7 bases not matched to a gene. Per germline, CDR1 SNHLY and CDR2 FYNNEI. This CDR3 comprises 16 residues. The CDR3: CASSEGPGQGLNEQFF. The CDR3 DNA follows: TGTGCCAGCAGTGAAGGCCCGGGACAGGGGTTGAATGAGCAGTTCTTC.

The CDR3 sequence: CAWRRFATGRRTDTQYF. CDR3 DNA sequence: TGTGCCTGGAGGAGATTTGCGACAGGTCGACGCACAGATACGCAGTATTTT. The chain is built from TRBV30 and TRBJ2-3, with a tentative D call TRBD1 (6 bases). Germline values: CDR1 GTSNPN, CDR2 SVGIG (reference sequence). The CDR3 is 17 amino acids. V was pared by 3 bases and J by 1 base, with 20 bases between. The whole variable domain, filled in from reference TRBV30 and TRBJ2-3, reads SQTIHQWPATLVQPVGSPLSLECTVEGTSNPNLYWYRQAAGRGLQLLFYSVGIGQISSEVPQNLSASRPQDRQFILSSKKLLLSDSGFYLCAWRRFATGRRTDTQYFGPGTRLTVL.

The genes are TRBV11-3 and TRBJ2-1, with 7 bases aligning to TRBD2. The germline CDR1 and CDR2 sequences are SGHNT and YENEEA. Trimming at V came to 2 bases and at J to 9 bases, leaving 13 bases not matched to a gene. The CDR3 totals 16 residues. CDR3 coding DNA: TGTGCCAGCAGCTTACATCCTGCGGGAGTGCGGGGTGAGCAGTTCTTC. It is translated as CASSLHPAGVRGEQFF.

The chain couples TRBV11-2 to TRBJ2-5, with 7 nucleotides matching TRBD1. V trimming: 6 bases; J trimming: 5 bases; junction bases outside the gene matches: 12. Germline-derived CDR1 and CDR2 are SGHAT and FQNNGV. The CDR3 totals 15 residues. The CDR3 DNA reads TGTGCCAGCAGTGGAACAAGAGGGGGCCGTGAGACCCAGTACTTC. Translating it yields CASSGTRGGRETQYF.

A single count supports this clone. This may come from a read error, since a much larger clone is one base off. The J gene is TRBJ2-3, the V gene TRBV29-1, with 8 positions matching TRBD2. The germline CDR1 and CDR2 sequences are SQVTM and ANQGSEA. The CDR3 spans 15 residues. J gave up 4 bases and V 0 bases, and 6 bases lay outside the gene matches. The CDR3 is CSVEDRGGRADTQYF. As DNA, the CDR3 is TGCAGCGTTGAAGATCGGGGGGGACGCGCAGATACGCAGTATTTT.

This clone came up a few times. The chain carries TRBV5-1 and TRBJ2-5; D is unresolved. With 6 bases removed from V and 1 base from J, the gap between germline ends came to 7 bases. The germline V gene encodes CDR1 SGHRS and CDR2 YFSETQ. The CDR3 runs 12 residues. The CDR3 region is CASTGTQETQYF. The CDR3 DNA reads as TGCGCCAGCACCGGAACCCAAGAGACCCAGTACTTC.

The CDR3, as DNA: TGTGCCAGCAGTTTTAACCGGGACAGGGATCAGCCCCAGCATTTT. This codes for CASSFNRDRDQPQHF. This sequence joins TRBV27 and TRBJ1-5, with TRBD1 matching 9 bases. Losses at the gene ends were 3 bases for V and 5 bases for J; bases not matched to a gene: 5. The germline V gene encodes CDR1 MNHEY and CDR2 SMNVEV (reference sequence). CDR3 length: 15 residues.

In regard to this clone: This sequence may be a read error, since a much larger clone differs from it by one base. As DNA, the CDR3 is TGTGCCAGCAGCTTAGCCGGGACAGGGACCTACGAGCAGTACTTC. Its translation: CASSLAGTGTYEQYF. V is TRBV7-3 and J is TRBJ2-7, with 9 bases fitting TRBD1. The CDR3 covers 15 residues. Germline V gene lookup returns CDR1 SGHTA and CDR2 FQGTGA. Unmatched junction bases numbered 4, after V lost 2 bases and J lost 2 bases.

Ten or more counts support this clone. The V gene is TRBV4-1, the J gene TRBJ1-3; D uncertain. The CDR3 has 13 residues. Germline lookup yields CDR1 MGHRA and CDR2 YSYEKL. Trimming cost V 0 bases and J 3 bases, with 3 bases left between them. The DNA for the CDR3 is TGCGCCAGCAGCCAAGAAATTGGAAACACCATATATTTT. This sequence encodes CASSQEIGNTIYF.

There are a few counts of this clone. The chain is built from TRBV2 and TRBJ1-1, with D tentatively TRBD1 (6 bases). The V and J ends lost 11 bases and 1 base respectively, with 8 bases between them. The CDR3 consists of 11 residues. CDR1 and CDR2 (germline): SNHLY, FYNNEI. The CDR3 reads CAPGQNTEAFF. CDR3 in DNA: TGTGCCCCGGGACAGAACACTGAAGCTTTCTTT.

This clone was seen only once. This sequence joins TRBV27 and TRBJ1-4; 7 nucleotides match TRBD1. Looked up from germline, CDR1 is MNHEY and CDR2 is SMNVEV (reference sequence). The CDR3 is 14 residues long. Trimming at V came to 6 bases and at J to 3 bases, leaving 4 bases not matched to a gene. Here the CDR3 reads CASRGTASNEKLFF. The DNA of the CDR3 is TGTGCCAGCAGGGGGACAGCTTCTAATGAAAAACTGTTTTTT.

This chain links TRBV28 with TRBJ2-1, with D possibly matching TRBD1 (6 bases). The CDR3 has 16 residues. Germline loops: CDR1 MDHEN, CDR2 SYDVKM. V gave up 5 bases and J gave up 6 bases, with 20 bases separating them. The chain's CDR3 is CASSDLRGGPFNEQFF. The CDR3 bases are TGTGCCAGCAGTGACCTCAGGGGCGGGCCTTTCAATGAGCAGTTCTTC.